The table lists the clone carrying this TCR beta chain with a few counts. CDR3 length equals 15 residues. Germline lookup yields CDR1 LNHDA and CDR2 SQIVND (reference sequence). V dropped 6 bases and J dropped 3; count of bases not matched to a gene: 7. TCRdb itself ran the reads through MiXCR, one entry per CDR3 protein. Among approximately 500,000 distinct CDR3 sequences, more than 15% were seen once, and the ten largest hold about 24%. The data belong to a study of T cell repertoires in cytomegalovirus infection. Sequencing was done on a sample of CD8+ T cells from PBMCs. The chain couples TRBV19 to TRBJ2-3; 9 nucleotides align to TRBD1. The TCR was taken from a human donor in good health (CMV status not recorded). Some clones in this sample may be carry-over from other donors' samples. The CDR3 reads CASRSRTGVTDTQYF. The CDR3 DNA sequence: TGTGCCAGTAGATCCCGGACAGGGGTTACAGATACGCAGTATTTT.